The rows below give T cell receptor beta chains drawn from one sample of a study of blood T cells in healthy people across ages. One entry per CDR3 protein, called by TCRdb with MiXCR from the 5' RACE reads. Here the sample spans about 1.4 million distinct CDR3 sequences, roughly 64% being singletons. The specimen sequenced was blood. These receptor sequences come from a man younger than 35 in good health. Each CDR3 is given with its conserved first and last residue. A D gene is named only where the DNA matches it firmly. Part of the rows lack a size; the others show once, few, many or a class for expanded clones.

d_gene	len	v_gene	abundance	j_gene	CDR3aa	CDR3nt
TRBD2	15	TRBV7-6	.	TRBJ2-3	CASSNIAGGTDTQYF	TGTGCCAGCAGCAATATAGCGGGGGGAACAGATACGCAGTATTTT
TRBD1	15	TRBV14	.	TRBJ2-1	CASKPRDRAYNEQFF	TGTGCCAGCAAACCCCGGGACAGAGCCTACAATGAGCAGTTCTTC
.	13	TRBV20-1	.	TRBJ2-4	CSAGELAKNIQYF	TGCAGTGCTGGTGAACTAGCCAAAAACATTCAGTACTTC
.	15	TRBV12-3/TRBV12-4	.	TRBJ1-3	CASSLESNSGNTIYF	TGTGCCAGCAGTTTAGAGTCCAACTCTGGAAACACCATATATTTT
TRBD2	15	TRBV15	few	TRBJ2-5	CATSRERPGGETQYF	TGTGCCACCAGCAGGGAACGTCCGGGGGGAGAGACCCAGTACTTC
.	13	TRBV7-9	few	TRBJ2-5	CAVGGGAVETQYF	TGTGCCGTAGGAGGTGGGGCGGTGGAGACCCAGTACTTC
.	10	TRBV29-1	few	TRBJ2-5	CSWGTETQYF	TGCAGCTGGGGTACGGAGACCCAGTACTTC
TRBD2	18	TRBV10-3	.	TRBJ2-6	CAISSTGTKASGANVLTF	TGTGCCATCAGTTCAACCGGGACTAAAGCCTCTGGGGCCAACGTCCTGACTTTC
TRBD2	18	TRBV6-2/TRBV6-3	.	TRBJ2-5	CASSYLSLTSPFGETQYF	TGTGCCAGCAGTTACCTTTCCCTGACTAGCCCCTTTGGGGAGACCCAGTACTTC
.	14	TRBV19	.	TRBJ2-6	CASSGRAGANVLTF	TGTGCCAGTAGTGGGAGAGCTGGGGCCAACGTCCTGACTTTC
TRBD1	15	TRBV5-5	.	TRBJ2-3	CASRTRGQALDTQYF	TGTGCCAGCAGGACCAGGGGACAGGCCCTGGATACGCAGTATTTT
.	11	TRBV10-2	.	TRBJ2-1	CASSAGGEQFF	TGCGCCAGCAGCGCCGGGGGTGAGCAGTTCTTC
.	16	TRBV2	.	TRBJ2-4	CASLGAAALAKNIQYF	TGTGCCAGCCTAGGGGCAGCAGCTTTAGCCAAAAACATTCAGTACTTC
TRBD1	12	TRBV28	.	TRBJ2-7	CASRRTGEEQYF	TGTGCCAGCAGACGGACAGGGGAAGAGCAGTACTTC
.	15	TRBV28	.	TRBJ2-7	CASRRRGLFSYEQYF	TGTGCCAGCAGGCGAAGGGGCCTTTTCTCCTACGAGCAGTACTTC
TRBD1	14	TRBV7-8	.	TRBJ2-7	CASSLPTGGYEQYF	TGTGCCAGCAGCTTACCAACAGGGGGCTACGAGCAGTACTTC
TRBD2	16	TRBV20-1	.	TRBJ2-1	CSANGESGRTNNEQFF	TGCAGTGCGAATGGGGAAAGCGGGAGGACAAACAATGAGCAGTTCTTC
.	17	TRBV20-1	few	TRBJ2-3	CSARDVSDGGRIDTQYF	TGCAGTGCTAGAGACGTCTCCGACGGGGGTAGAATAGATACGCAGTATTTT
TRBD2	15	TRBV7-9	.	TRBJ2-1	CASSLWLAESNEQFF	TGTGCCAGCAGCTTATGGCTAGCGGAGTCCAATGAGCAGTTCTTC
.	16	TRBV10-3	.	TRBJ2-2	CAIKPGPARNSGELFF	TGTGCCATCAAGCCCGGGCCAGCGAGAAACTCCGGGGAGTTGTTTTTT
.	17	TRBV6-1	.	TRBJ2-3	CASSGLSFGRSTDTRYF	TGTGCCAGCAGTGGCTTAAGCTTCGGGCGGAGCACAGATACGCGGTATTTT
TRBD1	14	TRBV27	few	TRBJ1-2	CASSRTGDYYGYTF	TGTGCCAGCAGTAGGACAGGGGACTACTATGGCTACACCTTC
.	15	TRBV4-2	.	TRBJ1-2	CASSTKIRVFYGYTF	TGTGCCAGCAGCACCAAGATTAGGGTTTTTTATGGCTACACCTTC
.	14	TRBV7-9	few	TRBJ2-7	CASSSTQVPYEQYF	TGTGCCAGCAGCTCTACCCAGGTACCCTACGAGCAGTACTTC
TRBD2	15	TRBV20-1	.	TRBJ2-5	CSALIAGEAGETQYF	TGCAGTGCCCTAATAGCGGGAGAGGCGGGGGAGACCCAGTACTTC
TRBD2	16	TRBV13	.	TRBJ2-7	CASSPRGETYSYEQYF	TGTGCCAGCAGCCCCCGGGGGGAGACGTACTCCTACGAGCAGTACTTC
.	15	TRBV7-9	.	TRBJ2-7	CASSLVGGSTYEQYF	TGCGCCAGCAGCTTAGTGGGGGGCTCGACCTACGAGCAGTACTTC
.	11	TRBV28	.	TRBJ1-3	CASSSRDTIYF	TGTGCCAGCAGTTCTAGGGACACCATATATTTT
.	15	TRBV10-3	.	TRBJ1-1	CAISHGQESNTEAFF	TGTGCCATCAGTCATGGTCAGGAATCGAACACTGAAGCTTTCTTT
.	15	TRBV15	.	TRBJ1-1	CATSRDVYMNTEAFF	TGTGCCACCAGCAGAGATGTCTATATGAACACTGAAGCTTTCTTT
TRBD2	16	TRBV2	.	TRBJ2-1	CASSEELAGLINEQFF	TGTGCCAGCAGTGAAGAGCTAGCGGGGCTGATCAATGAGCAGTTCTTC
.	13	TRBV27	.	TRBJ1-2	CASSFGREYGYTF	TGTGCCAGCAGTTTTGGGCGCGAGTATGGCTACACCTTC
.	13	TRBV6-5	.	TRBJ1-2	CASSYDGYYGYTF	TGTGCCAGCAGTTACGACGGATACTATGGCTACACCTTC
.	16	TRBV5-1	.	TRBJ2-3	CASSPSLGRGTDTQYF	TGCGCCAGCAGCCCCAGTCTGGGGCGGGGAACGGATACGCAGTATTTT
TRBD1	15	TRBV6-6	once	TRBJ2-7	CASRRDREAFYEQYF	TGTGCCAGCAGAAGGGACAGGGAGGCCTTCTACGAGCAGTACTTC
.	15	TRBV15	.	TRBJ1-5	CATSRDRQINQPQHF	TGTGCCACCAGCAGAGATCGACAGATAAATCAGCCCCAGCATTTT
.	15	TRBV9	.	TRBJ1-6	CASSGGGGDNSPLHF	TGTGCCAGCAGCGGAGGGGGAGGGGATAATTCACCCCTCCACTTT
.	14	TRBV6-1	.	TRBJ1-1	CASIVGPKNTEAFF	TGTGCCAGCATAGTCGGCCCGAAGAACACTGAAGCTTTCTTT
TRBD1	13	TRBV29-1	.	TRBJ2-7	CSVEIADRDEQYF	TGCAGCGTTGAAATCGCGGACAGGGACGAGCAGTACTTC
.	13	TRBV4-1	few	TRBJ1-2	CASSQEGTYGYTF	TGTGCCAGCAGCCAAGAGGGAACTTATGGCTACACCTTC
.	15	TRBV2	.	TRBJ2-2	CASSEERIDTGELFF	TGTGCCAGCAGTGAAGAGCGCATAGACACCGGGGAGCTGTTTTTT
.	15	TRBV27	.	TRBJ2-5	CASSLSFPPQETQYF	TGTGCCAGCAGTTTATCGTTCCCCCCTCAAGAGACCCAGTACTTC
.	14	TRBV18	.	TRBJ1-5	CASSPRGYDQPQHF	TGTGCCAGCTCACCACGGGGCTACGATCAGCCCCAGCATTTT
.	14	TRBV10-1	.	TRBJ1-2	CASSESLSGYGYTF	TGCGCCAGCAGTGAGAGCCTCTCCGGCTATGGCTACACCTTC
.	15	TRBV5-1	few	TRBJ1-2	CASSLAYDRIDGYTF	TGCGCCAGCAGCTTGGCCTACGACAGGATCGATGGCTACACCTTC
TRBD1	16	TRBV6-5	.	TRBJ2-5	CASSYSTGDKQETQYF	TGTGCCAGCAGTTACTCGACAGGGGATAAGCAAGAGACCCAGTACTTC
TRBD1	14	TRBV29-1	.	TRBJ2-1	CSSGGAGGLYEQFF	TGCAGCTCAGGGGGAGCAGGGGGCTTGTATGAGCAGTTCTTC
TRBD1	17	TRBV7-2	.	TRBJ1-5	CASSYGTVVYSNQPQHF	TGTGCCAGCAGCTACGGGACAGTCGTCTATAGCAATCAGCCCCAGCATTTT
.	16	TRBV7-2	.	TRBJ2-7	CASSLAAAYLGHEQYF	TGTGCCAGCAGCTTAGCGGCGGCCTACCTCGGCCACGAGCAGTACTTC
.	12	TRBV12-3/TRBV12-4	.	TRBJ1-5	CASSPQGQPQHF	TGTGCCAGCAGTCCCCAGGGTCAGCCCCAGCATTTT
.	13	TRBV20-1	few	TRBJ2-5	CSAHCRGQETQYF	TGCAGTGCTCACTGCCGGGGCCAAGAGACCCAGTACTTC